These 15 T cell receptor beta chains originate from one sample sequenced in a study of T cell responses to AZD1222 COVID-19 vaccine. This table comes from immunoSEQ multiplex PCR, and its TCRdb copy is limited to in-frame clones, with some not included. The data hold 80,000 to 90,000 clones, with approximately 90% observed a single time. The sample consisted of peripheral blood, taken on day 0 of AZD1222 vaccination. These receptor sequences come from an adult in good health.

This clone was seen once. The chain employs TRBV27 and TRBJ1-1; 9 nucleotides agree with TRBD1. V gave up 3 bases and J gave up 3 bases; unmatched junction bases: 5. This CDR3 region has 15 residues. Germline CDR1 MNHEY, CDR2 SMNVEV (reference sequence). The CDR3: CASSFSGTGYTEAFF. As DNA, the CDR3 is TGTGCCAGCAGTTTCTCCGGGACAGGGTACACTGAAGCTTTCTTT.

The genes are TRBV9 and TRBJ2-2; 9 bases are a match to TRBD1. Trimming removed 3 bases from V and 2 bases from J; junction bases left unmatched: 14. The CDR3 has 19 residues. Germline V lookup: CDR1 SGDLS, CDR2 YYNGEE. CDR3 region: CASSAKQVPGQGNTGELFF. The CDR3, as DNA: TGTGCCAGCAGCGCAAAACAAGTTCCGGGACAGGGTAACACCGGGGAGCTGTTTTTT.

The CDR3 nucleotides are TGTGCCAGCAGTTACTCGGGAGATACGCAGTATTTT. Amino acid sequence: CASSYSGDTQYF. V gene TRBV6-2 or TRBV6-3 combines with J gene TRBJ2-3; the D is unclear. The CDR3 is 12 residues long. The ends were cut back, 0 bases at V and 5 bases at J, with 3 bases in the middle. The germline CDR1 and CDR2 sequences are MNHEY and SVGEGT.

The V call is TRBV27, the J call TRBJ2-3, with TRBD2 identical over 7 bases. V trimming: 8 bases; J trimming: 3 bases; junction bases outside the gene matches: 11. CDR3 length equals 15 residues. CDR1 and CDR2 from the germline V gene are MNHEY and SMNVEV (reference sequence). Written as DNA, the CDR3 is TGTGCCAGCGCCCGGACTAGAAGTTTAACAGATACGCAGTATTTT. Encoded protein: CASARTRSLTDTQYF.

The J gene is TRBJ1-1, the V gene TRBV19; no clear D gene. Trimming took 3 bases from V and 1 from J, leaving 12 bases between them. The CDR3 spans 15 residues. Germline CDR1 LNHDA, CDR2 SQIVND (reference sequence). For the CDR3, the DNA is TGTGCCAGTAGTATGGATAGTTTCCCGAACACTGAAGCTTTCTTT. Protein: CASSMDSFPNTEAFF.

CDR3 sequence: CASSTRWADEQFF. The CDR3 nucleotides read TGTGCCAGCAGTACAAGATGGGCCGATGAGCAGTTCTTC. The chain has TRBV7-3 and TRBJ2-1; D gene uncertain. The CDR3 is 13 amino acids. The ends were cut back, 6 bases at V and 8 bases at J, with 14 bases in the middle. Germline V lookup: CDR1 SGHTA, CDR2 FQGTGA.

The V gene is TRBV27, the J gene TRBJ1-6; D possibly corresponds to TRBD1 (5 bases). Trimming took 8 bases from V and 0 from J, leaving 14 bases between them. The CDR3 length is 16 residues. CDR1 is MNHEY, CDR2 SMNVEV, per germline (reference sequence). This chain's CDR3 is CASRLGRSSYNSPLHF. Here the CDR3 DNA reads TGTGCCAGCCGGCTGGGGCGGAGCTCCTATAATTCACCCCTCCACTTT.

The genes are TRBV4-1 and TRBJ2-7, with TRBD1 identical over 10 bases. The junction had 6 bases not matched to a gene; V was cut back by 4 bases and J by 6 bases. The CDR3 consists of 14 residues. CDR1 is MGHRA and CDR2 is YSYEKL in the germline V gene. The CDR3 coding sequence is TGCGCCAGCAGCCCAGCGGGACAGGGGCGCGAGCAGTACTTC. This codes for CASSPAGQGREQYF.

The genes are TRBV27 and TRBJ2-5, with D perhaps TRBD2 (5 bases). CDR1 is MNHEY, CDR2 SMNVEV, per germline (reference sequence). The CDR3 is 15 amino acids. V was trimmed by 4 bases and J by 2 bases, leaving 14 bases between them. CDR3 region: CASSSRRTGQETQYF. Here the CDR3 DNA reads TGTGCCAGCAGTTCCCGCAGGACTGGGCAAGAGACCCAGTACTTC.

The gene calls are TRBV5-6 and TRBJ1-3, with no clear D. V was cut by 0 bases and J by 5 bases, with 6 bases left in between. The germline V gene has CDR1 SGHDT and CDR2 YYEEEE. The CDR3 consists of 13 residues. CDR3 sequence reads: CASSLGARNTIYF. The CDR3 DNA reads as TGTGCCAGCAGCTTGGGCGCGAGAAACACCATATATTTT.

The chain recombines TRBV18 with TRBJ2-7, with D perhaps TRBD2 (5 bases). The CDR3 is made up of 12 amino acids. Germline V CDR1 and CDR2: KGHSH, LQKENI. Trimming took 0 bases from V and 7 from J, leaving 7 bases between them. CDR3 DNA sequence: TGTGCCAGCTCACCACCGGGCGGGGAGCAGTACTTC. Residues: CASSPPGGEQYF. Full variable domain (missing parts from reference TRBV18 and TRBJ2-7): NAGVMQNPRHLVRRRGQEARLRCSPMKGHSHVYWYRQLPEEGLKFMVYLQKENIIDESGMPKERFSAEFPKEGPSILRIQQVVRGDSAAYFCASSPPGGEQYFGPGTRLTVT.

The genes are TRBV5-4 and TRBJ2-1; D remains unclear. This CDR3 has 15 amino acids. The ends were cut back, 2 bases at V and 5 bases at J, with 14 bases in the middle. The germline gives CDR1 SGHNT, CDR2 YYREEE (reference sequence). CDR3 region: CASSFAHRTNNEQFF. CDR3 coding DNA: TGTGCCAGCAGCTTCGCGCATCGAACAAACAATGAGCAGTTCTTC.

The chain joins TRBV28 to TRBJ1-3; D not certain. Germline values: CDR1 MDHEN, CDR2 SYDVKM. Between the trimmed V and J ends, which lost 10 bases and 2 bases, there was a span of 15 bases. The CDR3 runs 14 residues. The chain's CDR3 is CATQNGSPGNTIYF. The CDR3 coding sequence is TGTGCCACCCAAAACGGGAGTCCTGGAAACACCATATATTTT. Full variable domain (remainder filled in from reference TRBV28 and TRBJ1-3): DVKVTQSSRYLVKRTGEKVFLECVQDMDHENMFWYRQDPGLGLRLIYFSYDVKMKEKGDIPEGYSVSREKKERFSLILESASTNQTSMYLCATQNGSPGNTIYFGEGSWLTVV.

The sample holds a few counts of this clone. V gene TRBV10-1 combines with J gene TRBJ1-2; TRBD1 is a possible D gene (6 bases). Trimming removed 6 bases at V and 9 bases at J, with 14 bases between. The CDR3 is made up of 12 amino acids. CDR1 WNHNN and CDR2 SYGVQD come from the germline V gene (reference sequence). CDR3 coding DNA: TGCGCCAGCAGCGCCACAGGGAGCAGCTACACCTTC. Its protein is CASSATGSSYTF.

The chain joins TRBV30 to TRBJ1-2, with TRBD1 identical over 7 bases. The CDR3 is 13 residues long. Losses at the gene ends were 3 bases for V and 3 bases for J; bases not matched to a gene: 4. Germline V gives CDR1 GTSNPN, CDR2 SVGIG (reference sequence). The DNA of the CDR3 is TGTGCCTGGAGCGACAGGGTGTACTATGGCTACACCTTC. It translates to CAWSDRVYYGYTF.